This paragraph covers one T cell receptor beta chain sequence. Its target is not known. The CDR3 is 17 amino acids. Germline values: CDR1 MNHEY, CDR2 SMNVEV (reference sequence). Trimming removed 3 bases from V and 4 bases from J, with 21 bases in between. This PCR relied on a set of 60 Vbeta primers and 13 Jbeta primers. Profiling relied on immunoSEQ multiplex PCR, and the TCRdb table lists in-frame clones only, not all of them. Here the sample spans approximately 110,000 clones, approximately 84% being singletons. This record comes from a study of cytomegalovirus exposure and HLA in healthy donors. Study at large: In an early release, HLA-typed donors contributed 75 million to 85 million unique TCR sequences. The study's findings and limits: An ancestry cluster, one associated with Asian ancestry, reportedly showed fewer N-insertions than the approximately 670-donor mean in a later analysis. An apparent linkage of common viral pathogens to several of the most significant clusters emerged in a later analysis. Rare TCR sequences dominated, though some public TCRs recurred in many donors.

Sample: PBMCs. The genes are TRBV27 and TRBJ1-1; D is perhaps TRBD1 (5 bases). This TCR was sampled from a male donor in good health and CMV-seronegative. CDR3 sequence: CASSLQWLRERGTEAFF. The CDR3 coding sequence is TGTGCCAGCAGTTTGCAGTGGTTGCGGGAGAGGGGCACTGAAGCTTTCTTT.